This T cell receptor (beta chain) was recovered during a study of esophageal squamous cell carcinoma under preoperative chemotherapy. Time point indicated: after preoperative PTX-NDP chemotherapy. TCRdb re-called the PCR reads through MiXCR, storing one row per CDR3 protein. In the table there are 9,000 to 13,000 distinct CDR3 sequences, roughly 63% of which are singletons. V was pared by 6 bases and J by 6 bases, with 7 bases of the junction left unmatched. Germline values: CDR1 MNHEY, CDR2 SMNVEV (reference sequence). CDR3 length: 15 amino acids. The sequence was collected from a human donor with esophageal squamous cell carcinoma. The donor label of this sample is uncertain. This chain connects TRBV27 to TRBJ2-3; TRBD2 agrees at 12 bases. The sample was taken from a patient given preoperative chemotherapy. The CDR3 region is CASSHGLAGTDTQYF. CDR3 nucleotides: TGTGCCAGCAGCCATGGACTAGCGGGAACGGATACGCAGTATTTT.